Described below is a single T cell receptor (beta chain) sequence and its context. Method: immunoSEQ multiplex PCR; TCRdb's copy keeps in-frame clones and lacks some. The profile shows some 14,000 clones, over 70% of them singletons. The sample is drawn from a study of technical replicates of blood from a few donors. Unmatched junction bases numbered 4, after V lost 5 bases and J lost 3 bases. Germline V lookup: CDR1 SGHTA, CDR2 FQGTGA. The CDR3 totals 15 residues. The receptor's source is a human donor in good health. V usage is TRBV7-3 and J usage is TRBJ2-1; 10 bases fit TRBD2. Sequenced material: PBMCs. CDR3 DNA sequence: TGTGCCAGCAGCCTCAGCGGGAGGGGCTACAATGAGCAGTTCTTC. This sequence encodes CASSLSGRGYNEQFF.